A single TCR beta chain is shown here with its context. Its antigen is still unknown. The data derive from a study of cytomegalovirus exposure and HLA in healthy donors. Germline CDR1 and CDR2: SSHAT and FNYEAQ (reference sequence). Trimming removed 8 bases from V and 7 bases from J; junction bases left unmatched: 7. The length of the CDR3 is 13 residues. 13 Jbeta primers and 60 Vbeta primers were used for the PCR. This table comes from immunoSEQ multiplex PCR, and its TCRdb copy is limited to in-frame clones, with some not included. The table has more than 100,000 clones, 78% seen once. Notes on the study in general: A later analysis showed that HLA-associated TCR beta chains had undergone more clonal expansion than equally common others. Immune exposure was documented only through CMV serostatus. Per a prior analysis, the majority of TCR beta V segments were productive roughly 87% or roughly 30% of the time.

The chain joins TRBV7-7 to TRBJ2-1; 8 positions match TRBD2. The receptor comes from a woman aged 18-30 years in good health and CMV-seronegative. Source material: PBMCs. The CDR3 loop reads CASQSSGSNEQFF. The CDR3 DNA sequence: TGTGCCAGCCAGTCCAGCGGGAGTAATGAGCAGTTCTTC.